This T cell receptor (beta chain) was captured in a study of blood T cell repertoires in COVID-19. As for the study in general: The samples span acute and convalescent COVID-19 from the United States, Italy and Spain.

This clone appeared a single time. TCRdb's table, derived via immunoSEQ multiplex PCR, lists solely in-frame clones and lacks some. The sample has 150,000 to 200,000 clones, roughly 90% seen once. This CDR3 region has 14 residues. J lost 1 base, V lost 8 bases, and 4 bases had no gene match. From germline, CDR1 is LGHDT and CDR2 YNNKEL (reference sequence). The TCR comes from a middle-aged man with acute or convalescent COVID-19. The sample comprised peripheral blood. V and J are TRBV3-1 (or the pseudogene TRBV3-2) and TRBJ2-3; 9 nucleotides align to TRBD2. CDR3 coding DNA: TGTGCCAGCTCCCAGCGGGGGGGCACAGATACGCAGTATTTT. This gives the protein CASSQRGGTDTQYF.